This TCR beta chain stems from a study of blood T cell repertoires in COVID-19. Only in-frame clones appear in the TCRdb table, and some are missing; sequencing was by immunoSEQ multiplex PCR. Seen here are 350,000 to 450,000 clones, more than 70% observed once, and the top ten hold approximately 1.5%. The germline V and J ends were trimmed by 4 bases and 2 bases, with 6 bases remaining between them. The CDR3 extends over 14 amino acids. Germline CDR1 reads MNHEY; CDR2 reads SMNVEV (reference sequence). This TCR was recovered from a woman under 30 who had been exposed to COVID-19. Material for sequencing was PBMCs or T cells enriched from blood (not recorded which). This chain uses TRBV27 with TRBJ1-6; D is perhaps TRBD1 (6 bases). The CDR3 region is CASSWDTYNSPLHF. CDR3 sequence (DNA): TGTGCCAGCAGTTGGGACACCTATAATTCACCCCTCCACTTT.